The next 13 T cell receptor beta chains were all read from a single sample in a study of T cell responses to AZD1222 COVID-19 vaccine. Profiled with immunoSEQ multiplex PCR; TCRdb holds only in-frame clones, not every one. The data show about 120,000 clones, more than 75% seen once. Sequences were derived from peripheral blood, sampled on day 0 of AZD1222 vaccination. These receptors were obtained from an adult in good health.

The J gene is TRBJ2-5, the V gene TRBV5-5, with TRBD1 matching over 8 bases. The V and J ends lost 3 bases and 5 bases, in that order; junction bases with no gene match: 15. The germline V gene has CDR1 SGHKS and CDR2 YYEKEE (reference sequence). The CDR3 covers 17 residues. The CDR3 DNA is TGTGCCAGCAGCTCCCACCCCGACAGGGGAGGTGGTGAGACCCAGTACTTC. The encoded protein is CASSSHPDRGGGETQYF.

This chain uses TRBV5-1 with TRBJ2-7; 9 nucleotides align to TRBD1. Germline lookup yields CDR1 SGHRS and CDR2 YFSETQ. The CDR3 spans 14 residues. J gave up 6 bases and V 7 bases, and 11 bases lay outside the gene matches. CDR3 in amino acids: CASSRWTGVGEQYF. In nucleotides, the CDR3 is TGCGCCAGCTCCCGGTGGACAGGGGTTGGCGAGCAGTACTTC.

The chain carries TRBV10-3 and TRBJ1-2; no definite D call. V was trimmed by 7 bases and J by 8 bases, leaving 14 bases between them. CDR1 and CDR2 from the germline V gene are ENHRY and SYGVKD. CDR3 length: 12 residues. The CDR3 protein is CAINPSTGGYTF. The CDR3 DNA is TGTGCCATCAACCCTTCGACGGGCGGCTACACCTTC.

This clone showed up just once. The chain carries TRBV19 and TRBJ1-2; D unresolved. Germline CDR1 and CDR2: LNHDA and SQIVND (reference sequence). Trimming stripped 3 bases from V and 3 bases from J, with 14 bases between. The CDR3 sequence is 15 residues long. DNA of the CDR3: TGTGCCAGTAGTATTAGTGAATCCGGGGACTATGGCTACACCTTC. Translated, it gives CASSISESGDYGYTF.

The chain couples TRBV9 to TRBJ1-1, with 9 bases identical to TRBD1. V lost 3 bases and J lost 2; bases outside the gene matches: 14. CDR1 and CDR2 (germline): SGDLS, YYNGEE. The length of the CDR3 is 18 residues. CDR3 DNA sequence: TGTGCCAGCAGCGCCAGCCCTGACAGGGGGACCGCTAACACTGAAGCTTTCTTT. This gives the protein CASSASPDRGTANTEAFF. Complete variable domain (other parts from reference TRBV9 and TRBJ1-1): DSGVTQTPKHLITATGQRVTLRCSPRSGDLSVYWYQQSLDQGLQFLIQYYNGEERAKGNILERFSAQQFPDLHSELNLSSLELGDSALYFCASSASPDRGTANTEAFFGQGTRLTVV.

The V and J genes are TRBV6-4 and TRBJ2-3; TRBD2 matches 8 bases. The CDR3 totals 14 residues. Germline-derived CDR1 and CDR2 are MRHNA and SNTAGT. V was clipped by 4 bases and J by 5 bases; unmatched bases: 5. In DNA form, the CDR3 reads TGTGCCAGCAGTGTCGGCGGGGGGTTAGATACGCAGTATTTT. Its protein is CASSVGGGLDTQYF.

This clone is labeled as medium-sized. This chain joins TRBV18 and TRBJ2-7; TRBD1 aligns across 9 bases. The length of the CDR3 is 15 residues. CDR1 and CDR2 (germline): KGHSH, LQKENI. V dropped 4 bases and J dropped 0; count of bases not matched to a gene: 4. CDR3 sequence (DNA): TGTGCCAGCTCACTAAGACAGGGGGTCTCCTACGAGCAGTACTTC. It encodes CASSLRQGVSYEQYF.

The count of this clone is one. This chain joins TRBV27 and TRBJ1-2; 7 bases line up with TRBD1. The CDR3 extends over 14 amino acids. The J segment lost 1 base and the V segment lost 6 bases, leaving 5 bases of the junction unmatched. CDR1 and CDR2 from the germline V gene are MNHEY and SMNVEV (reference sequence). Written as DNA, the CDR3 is TGTGCCAGCAGGGTACAGGGGAGTAACTATGGCTACACCTTC. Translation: CASRVQGSNYGYTF.

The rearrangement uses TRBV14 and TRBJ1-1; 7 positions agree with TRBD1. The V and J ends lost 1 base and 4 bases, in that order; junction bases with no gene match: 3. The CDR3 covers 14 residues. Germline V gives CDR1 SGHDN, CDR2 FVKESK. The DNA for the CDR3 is TGTGCCAGCAGCCAAGTCAGGGGGAGCACTGAAGCTTTCTTT. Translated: CASSQVRGSTEAFF.

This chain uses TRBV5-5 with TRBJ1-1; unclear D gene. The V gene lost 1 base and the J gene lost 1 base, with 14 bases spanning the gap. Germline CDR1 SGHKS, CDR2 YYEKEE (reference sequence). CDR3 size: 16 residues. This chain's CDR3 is CASSLWNQGQNTEAFF. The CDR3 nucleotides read TGTGCCAGCAGCTTGTGGAATCAAGGGCAGAACACTGAAGCTTTCTTT.

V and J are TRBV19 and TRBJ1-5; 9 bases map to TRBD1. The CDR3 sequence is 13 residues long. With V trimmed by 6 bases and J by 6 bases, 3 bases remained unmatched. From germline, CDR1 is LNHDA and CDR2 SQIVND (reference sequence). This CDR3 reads CASSTDRGQPQHF. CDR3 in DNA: TGTGCCAGTAGCACGGACAGGGGTCAGCCCCAGCATTTT.

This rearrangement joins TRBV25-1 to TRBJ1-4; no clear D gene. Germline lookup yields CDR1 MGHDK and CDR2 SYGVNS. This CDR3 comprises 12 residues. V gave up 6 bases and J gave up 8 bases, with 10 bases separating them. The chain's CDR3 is CASRQGVEKLFF. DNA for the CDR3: TGTGCCAGCAGACAAGGCGTCGAAAAACTGTTTTTT.

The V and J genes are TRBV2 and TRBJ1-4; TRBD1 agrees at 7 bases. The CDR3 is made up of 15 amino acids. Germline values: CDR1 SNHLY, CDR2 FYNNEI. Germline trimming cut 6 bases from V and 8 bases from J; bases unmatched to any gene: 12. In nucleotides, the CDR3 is TGTGCCAGCAGCGCAAGACAGGGCTCCAAAGAAAAACTGTTTTTT. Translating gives CASSARQGSKEKLFF.